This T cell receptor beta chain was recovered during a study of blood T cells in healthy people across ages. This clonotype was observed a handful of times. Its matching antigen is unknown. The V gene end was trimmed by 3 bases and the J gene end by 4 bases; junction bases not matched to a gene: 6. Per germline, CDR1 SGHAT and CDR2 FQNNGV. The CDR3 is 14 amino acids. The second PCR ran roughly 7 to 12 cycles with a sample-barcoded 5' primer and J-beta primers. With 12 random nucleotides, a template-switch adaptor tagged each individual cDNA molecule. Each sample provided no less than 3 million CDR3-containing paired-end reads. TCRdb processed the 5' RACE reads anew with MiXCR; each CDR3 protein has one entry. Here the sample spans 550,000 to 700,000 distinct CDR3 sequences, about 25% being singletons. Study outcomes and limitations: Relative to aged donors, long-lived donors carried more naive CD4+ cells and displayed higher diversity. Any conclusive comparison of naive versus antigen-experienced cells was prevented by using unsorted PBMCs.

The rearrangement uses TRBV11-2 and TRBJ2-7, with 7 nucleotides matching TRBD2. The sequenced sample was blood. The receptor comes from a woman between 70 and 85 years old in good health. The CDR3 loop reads CASSFEGGSYEQYF. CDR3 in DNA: TGTGCCAGCAGCTTTGAAGGCGGGAGTTACGAGCAGTACTTC.